This T cell receptor (beta chain) was sequenced in a study of tumor-infiltrating lymphocytes in primary liver carcinoma. The CDR3 is 15 residues long. Germline values: CDR1 MNHEY, CDR2 SVGEGT. The study extracted blood RNA from unsorted whole blood and also extracted germline DNA. Remarks on this clonotype: A read error may be the cause here, since a much bigger clone is one base away.

Researchers generated TCR beta cDNA from approximately 500 ng of total RNA, relying on a constant-region primer. Library construction for TCR beta comprised three nested multiplex PCR rounds performed with slightly modified ARM-PCR. Researchers ran the first two PCR rounds for ten to eleven cycles each with TRBV1-TRBV30 forward primers and a C-beta reverse primer. MiXCR, run by TCRdb on the multiplex PCR reads, gives a single entry per CDR3 protein. The table lists fewer than 400,000 distinct CDR3 sequences, 50% to 70% of them singletons. V is TRBV6-2 or TRBV6-3 and J is TRBJ2-7, with TRBD2 matching over 9 bases. The sequenced material came from peripheral blood. The receptor was isolated from a man in his forties or fifties with primary liver carcinoma and hepatitis B virus infection. CDR3 bases: TGTGCCAGCAGTTCCCTGCGGGAGGGCTCCTACGAGCAGTGCTTC. This gives the protein CASSSLREGSYEQCF.